The source of this T cell receptor (beta chain) is a study of T cells in Graves' hyperthyroidism and ophthalmopathy. General study points: For ophthalmopathy, model prediction preceded onset by a median about 6 months.

This clonotype was seen ten or more times. The antigen is unknown. Looked up from germline, CDR1 is SGHRS and CDR2 is YFSETQ. The V and J ends lost 4 bases and 3 bases, in that order; junction bases with no gene match: 13. CDR3 length: 17 amino acids. Subjects aged 18 to 65 presented with newly diagnosed hyperthyroidism of less than 2 months' duration. Uncontrolled infections, other autoimmune diseases, pregnancy or lactation led to exclusion of patients. For the diagnoses, clinical symptoms, serum thyroxine and TRAb, thyroid ultrasound and orbital computed tomography were used. Amplification of TCR beta CDR3 regions was performed using RNA transcripts as template. An initial round of RT-PCR targeting the TCR CDR3 relied on the HTBI primer set. TCRdb re-called the multiplex PCR reads with MiXCR, one entry per CDR3 protein. The sample consists of roughly 380,000 distinct CDR3 sequences, roughly 15% of them appearing once.

This receptor was taken from a woman in her late teens or twenties with Graves' hyperthyroidism. The chain couples TRBV5-1 to TRBJ1-1; 9 positions match TRBD1. The sample consisted of blood. The CDR3 DNA reads TGCGCCAGCAGCGGGACAGGGTCGAGAATTAGCCACACTGAAGCTTTCTTT. Translated, it gives CASSGTGSRISHTEAFF.